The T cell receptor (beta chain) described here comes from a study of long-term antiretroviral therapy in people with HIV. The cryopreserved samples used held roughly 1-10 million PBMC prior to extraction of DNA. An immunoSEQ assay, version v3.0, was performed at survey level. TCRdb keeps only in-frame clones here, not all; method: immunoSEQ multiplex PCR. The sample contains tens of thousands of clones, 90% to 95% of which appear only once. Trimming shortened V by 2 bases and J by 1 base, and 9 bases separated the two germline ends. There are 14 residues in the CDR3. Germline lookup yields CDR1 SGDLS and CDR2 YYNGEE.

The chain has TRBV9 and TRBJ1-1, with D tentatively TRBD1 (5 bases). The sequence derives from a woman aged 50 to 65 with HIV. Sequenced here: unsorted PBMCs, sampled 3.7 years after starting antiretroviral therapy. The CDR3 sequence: CASSVVGQNTEAFF. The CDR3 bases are TGTGCCAGCAGCGTCGTAGGACAGAACACTGAAGCTTTCTTT.